This T cell receptor (beta chain) was captured in a study of T cells in Graves' hyperthyroidism and ophthalmopathy (dated by TCRdb to the late 2010s). Study-level background: TCR V-J signatures able to tell the groups apart were searched for in a discovery cohort of more than 90 patients, of whom around 43 had Graves' ophthalmopathy and about 55 had stable Graves' hyperthyroidism. Prospective prediction of ophthalmopathy was tested in an independent validation cohort of 18 to 20 hyperthyroidism patients and 17 patients who later progressed to ophthalmopathy. The approximately 98 discovery patients were randomly divided into training and test sets at a 7:3 ratio. In addition, the study compared T-cell repertoires in thyroid tissue and in blood from six Graves' hyperthyroidism patients. After sampling, hyperthyroidism patients received methimazole starting at 30 mg daily, and ophthalmopathy patients received high-dose intravenous methylprednisolone. The paper describes TCR Vbeta CDR3 sequencing of 140 or so peripheral blood samples, made up of about 41 ophthalmopathy patients, roughly 75 hyperthyroidism patients and roughly 17 progressor patients.

Details on this clonotype: Its antigen is currently not known. The sample holds no much larger clone one base away, and base qualities are not on file.

The germline V gene supplies CDR1 SGDLS and CDR2 YYNGEE. Relative to germline, V is 0 bases shorter and J is 1 base shorter, with 13 bases between their ends. Measured from the cysteine to the phenylalanine, the CDR3 is 16 residues long. This entry keeps only the CDR3 DNA: 48 bases, framed from base 1. Patients with uncontrolled infections, other autoimmune diseases, pregnancy or lactation were excluded. Diagnoses were established on the basis of clinical symptoms, serum thyroxine and TRAb, thyroid ultrasound, and orbital computed tomography. Trizol reagent was used to extract total RNA, and RNA quality was then checked on an Agilent 2100 Bioanalyzer. Beyond this particular receptor, the publication reports: Most expanded thyroid clonotypes (frequency above 0.001) were also detected in blood, a finding suggesting that blood repertoires may reflect thyroid immune responses. A model built on a 13 V-J signature distinguished ophthalmopathy from stable hyperthyroidism, reaching roughly 88% sensitivity and around 81% specificity in cross-validation and 80%/75% in testing. In validation, the model predicted progression to ophthalmopathy with approximately 69% sensitivity and 72% to 75% specificity, a median of 6.5 months before onset. No statistical method was used to set the sample size in advance, and investigators knew the group allocation.

TCR beta CDR3 regions were amplified from RNA transcripts. For the first round of RT-PCR on the TCR CDR3, the HTBI primer set was used together with the Qiagen OneStep RT-PCR kit. A second multiplex PCR round built the libraries, followed by size selection and purification. Libraries were sequenced paired-end with 100 bp reads on an Illumina HiSeq2000. Turning to the authors' computational methods: SOAPnuke was used to process the raw data, throwing out any read that contained adapters or uncalled bases, had a mean Phred below 15, or lacked an exact constant-primer or identifier match. High-quality paired reads were merged with COPE v1.2.5, and unique nucleotide sequences were defined as clonotypes. MiTCR v1.1 was used to align the clonotypes against IMGT TRBV, TRBD and TRBJ reference segments. The analysis included only V-J combinations with a frequency above 0.0001, which together covered 99% to 99.2% of the repertoires. The TCS score was defined as the ratio of F50 (clonal expansion) to E x V (chaos), calculated using BLOSUM62-based TCRdist between CDR3 peptides within each V-J. Welch's t-statistics and random forest reduced roughly 540 V-J features to around 14, which were used in a naive Bayes classifier (R e1071). The Morisita-Horn index was used to measure how similar the thyroid and blood repertoires were. TCRdb cleaned the public reads at Q25 with fastp, built clones with MiXCR and kept in-frame beta chains. Entries are consolidated by CDR3 protein sequence, retaining the most common genes and DNA. The V and J calls here are based on TCRdb, not the publication. Within this sample are about 500,000 distinct CDR3 sequences, with 46% of them counted one time only. The ten largest clones take up about two fifths of the sample.

The sample consisted of peripheral blood or thyroid tissue (not recorded which). The TCR was taken from an adult woman with Graves' disease, either hyperthyroidism or ophthalmopathy (not recorded which). The receptor chain draws on TRBV9 and TRBJ2-5; a tentative D call is TRBD1 (6 bases match). The bases read TGTGCCAGCAGCGTAGGGGGTAGGGGGTTCCAAGAGACCCAGTACTTC. Its amino acids are CASSVGGRGFQETQYF.